These 10 T cell receptor beta chains originate from one sample sequenced in a study of T-cell memory formation after mild COVID-19. TCRdb fed the 5' RACE reads into MiXCR, producing one record per CDR3 protein. The table shows about 360,000 distinct CDR3 sequences, with 13% to 15% occurring only once. The sample comprised PBMCs or a T cell subset sorted from them (not recorded which). These receptors all come from a man younger than 35 who had mild COVID-19 (a few samples of this study predate the infection). Cell type and time point are not known.

This clonotype was counted between two and nine times. The rearrangement links TRBV4-1 to TRBJ2-1, with 7 bases that match TRBD1. CDR1 and CDR2 from the germline V gene are MGHRA and YSYEKL. After removal of 2 bases from V and 6 bases from J, the junction contained 7 bases not matched to a gene. This CDR3 comprises 15 residues. This CDR3 reads CASSQSTGYGNEQFF. The CDR3 DNA follows: TGCGCCAGCAGCCAATCGACAGGGTACGGCAATGAGCAGTTCTTC.

J is TRBJ1-2 and V is TRBV20-1, with TRBD1 identical over 7 bases. J gave up 4 bases and V 7 bases, and 6 bases lay outside the gene matches. The germline gives CDR1 DFQATT, CDR2 SNEGSKA (reference sequence). The CDR3 is 12 amino acids. Written as DNA, the CDR3 is TGCAGTGTGAGGGGGCTTGGCTATGGCTACACCTTC. Amino acid sequence: CSVRGLGYGYTF.

This clonotype occurred a few times. V and J are TRBV12-3 or TRBV12-4 and TRBJ1-5, with 8 bases matching TRBD1. CDR3 length: 14 residues. Trimming took 6 bases from V and 7 from J; bases not matched to a gene: 8. CDR3 nucleotide sequence: TGTGCCAGCAGACCCGACAGGGGAGGACAGCCCCAGCATTTT. The encoded protein is CASRPDRGGQPQHF.

Only a few counts were recorded for this clonotype. The chain couples TRBV28 to TRBJ1-5; the D is unclear. The CDR3 is made up of 11 amino acids. Germline V gene lookup returns CDR1 MDHEN and CDR2 SYDVKM. Trimming stripped 8 bases from V and 4 bases from J, with 6 bases between. The CDR3 here is CASHSNQPQHF. In DNA form, the CDR3 reads TGTGCCAGCCATTCAAATCAGCCCCAGCATTTT.

This clonotype was observed a few times. This chain connects TRBV28 to TRBJ2-1, with D possibly matching TRBD2 (6 bases). Germline values: CDR1 MDHEN, CDR2 SYDVKM. CDR3 length equals 17 residues. Between the trimmed V and J ends, which lost 8 bases and 8 bases, there was a span of 28 bases. The CDR3 coding sequence is TGTGCCAGCCGTCGGAGGGGTCCGTCTGGGGCAGGTGATGAGCAGTTCTTC. Its translation is CASRRRGPSGAGDEQFF.

V gene TRBV21-1 combines with J gene TRBJ2-4. TRBV21-1 is listed as a pseudogene. This CDR3 spans 15 amino acids. The CDR3 DNA reads TGTGCCAGCACGCCGATGATGCTAGCCAAAAACATTCAGTACTTC. Translation gives CASTPMMLAKNIQYF.

The chain combines TRBV12-3 or TRBV12-4 with TRBJ2-1; TRBD1 matches at 7 bases. This CDR3 contains 15 residues. J was trimmed by 1 base and V by 6 bases; bases with no gene match: 6. The CDR3 nucleotides are TGTGCCAGCAGGAAAACAGGGGCGTCCTACAATGAGCAGTTCTTC. This codes for CASRKTGASYNEQFF.

The chain carries TRBV5-1 and TRBJ2-6, with D possibly TRBD1 on 5 matching bases. CDR1 is SGHRS, CDR2 YFSETQ, per germline. Deletions cut 4 bases from V and 3 bases from J, with 8 bases between. The CDR3 is 14 amino acids. This chain's CDR3 is CASSVRVGANVLTF. The CDR3 bases are TGCGCCAGCAGCGTCAGGGTTGGGGCCAACGTCCTGACTTTC. Drawing the rest from reference TRBV5-1 and TRBJ2-6, the complete variable domain is KAGVTQTPRYLIKTRGQQVTLSCSPISGHRSVSWYQQTPGQGLQFLFEYFSETQRNKGNFPGRFSGRQFSNSRSEMNVSTLELGDSALYLCASSVRVGANVLTFGAGSRLTVL.

This clonotype was observed a few times. The chain joins TRBV18 to TRBJ1-1; D unclear. The germline V gene encodes CDR1 KGHSH and CDR2 LQKENI. The CDR3 is made up of 17 amino acids. V was trimmed by 7 bases and J by 4 bases, leaving 25 bases between them. CDR3 DNA sequence: TGTGCCAGCTTTACTGAGAAACACGGTAATTATATCACTGAAGCTTTCTTT. Translating gives CASFTEKHGNYITEAFF.

This clonotype showed up just a few times. The chain carries TRBV6-6 and TRBJ2-7; the D gene is possibly TRBD1 (6 bases). The CDR3 is 14 amino acids. The germline V gene has CDR1 MNHNY and CDR2 SVGAGI (reference sequence). V gave up 6 bases and J gave up 3 bases, with 15 bases separating them. The CDR3 region has the DNA TGTGCCAGCAGGCCTACACAGGGACGCTACGAGCAGTACGTC. This translates into CASRPTQGRYEQYV.